The 27 T cell receptor beta chains in this list originate from one sample, sequenced in a study of cytomegalovirus exposure and HLA in healthy donors. The PCR made use of 60 Vbeta and 13 Jbeta primers. The data were produced by immunoSEQ multiplex PCR, yet TCRdb's version contains in-frame clones alone and is incomplete. The sample lists some 160,000 clones; approximately 9% were seen once. Sequenced input: PBMCs. The receptors shown here come from a male donor in good health and CMV-seronegative.

In regard to this clone: The same CDR3 is also encoded by other DNA sequences in this sample. The chain uses TRBV2 and TRBJ2-7, with 11 positions matching TRBD1. The CDR3 is 15 amino acids. Losses at the gene ends were 3 bases for V and 3 bases for J; bases not matched to a gene: 4. CDR1 SNHLY and CDR2 FYNNEI come from the germline V gene. The CDR3 nucleotides read TGTGCCAGCAGTGATGTGGGACAGGGGGACTACGAGCAGTACTTC. It encodes CASSDVGQGDYEQYF.

The chain employs TRBV18 and TRBJ2-2, with 9 nucleotides matching TRBD1. In germline, CDR1 is KGHSH, CDR2 LQKENI. The CDR3 spans 17 residues. V was pared by 3 bases and J by 0 bases, with 5 bases of the junction left unmatched. The CDR3 here is CASSPLGDRANTGELFF. For the CDR3, the DNA is TGTGCCAGCTCACCTCTTGGGGACAGGGCGAACACCGGGGAGCTGTTTTTT.

V gene TRBV5-1 combines with J gene TRBJ2-1, with 11 bases aligning to TRBD2. Looked up from germline, CDR1 is SGHRS and CDR2 is YFSETQ. Trimming cost V 0 bases and J 1 base; bases outside gene matches: 15. The CDR3 length is 21 residues. CDR3 in DNA: TGCGCCAGCAGCTTGGGGGTTGGATTGACTAGCGGGGTGGTGTCCTACAATGAGCAGTTCTTC. It is translated as CASSLGVGLTSGVVSYNEQFF. The full variable domain, in which reference TRBV5-1 and TRBJ2-1 provide the parts outside the CDR3, is KAGVTQTPRYLIKTRGQQVTLSCSPISGHRSVSWYQQTPGQGLQFLFEYFSETQRNKGNFPGRFSGRQFSNSRSEMNVSTLELGDSALYLCASSLGVGLTSGVVSYNEQFFGPGTRLTVL.

This clone was seen a few times. The chain combines TRBV14 with TRBJ1-1; possible D gene TRBD1, 5 bases. The CDR3 consists of 15 residues. V lost 0 bases to trimming and J lost 5 bases, with 13 bases between them. Germline V CDR1 and CDR2: SGHDN, FVKESK. CDR3 bases: TGTGCCAGCAGCCAAGAAGGGGCCACGGGTACTGAAGCTTTCTTT. It yields the protein CASSQEGATGTEAFF.

This sequence joins TRBV6-1 and TRBJ2-2; D possibly corresponds to TRBD2 (5 bases). The CDR3 sequence is 14 residues long. V was clipped by 5 bases and J by 4 bases, with 11 bases between them. CDR1 MNHNS and CDR2 SASEGT come from the germline V gene. The CDR3 nucleotides read TGTGCCAGCAGTCGATCTGGGAGCACCGGGGAGCTGTTTTTT. This gives the protein CASSRSGSTGELFF.

In this sample, this clone turned up a few times. This chain links TRBV5-1 with TRBJ2-3, with TRBD2 matching 9 bases. The germline V gene encodes CDR1 SGHRS and CDR2 YFSETQ. The CDR3 sequence is 18 residues long. The V and J ends lost 0 bases and 3 bases, in that order; junction bases with no gene match: 11. In nucleotides, the CDR3 is TGCGCCAGCAGCTTGGCGTCTGGCGGGGGGGGGATGACAGATACGCAGTATTTT. Translation: CASSLASGGGGMTDTQYF.

This clone was seen more than once but under ten times. The gene calls are TRBV5-4 and TRBJ1-4; D is ambiguous. There are 15 residues in the CDR3. Trimming took off 1 base at V and 2 bases at J, with 9 bases between the two ends. Germline values: CDR1 SGHNT, CDR2 YYREEE (reference sequence). CDR3 protein: CASSLKGGTNEKLFF. For the CDR3, the DNA is TGTGCCAGCAGCTTGAAGGGAGGGACTAATGAAAAACTGTTTTTT.

The rearrangement joins TRBV4-1 to TRBJ2-1; 12 nucleotides match TRBD2. The CDR3 runs 15 residues. V gave up 4 bases and J gave up 4 bases; unmatched junction bases: 2. Per germline, CDR1 MGHRA and CDR2 YSYEKL. The CDR3 DNA reads as TGCGCCAGCAGCCCCGGGACTAGCGGGTACAATGAGCAGTTCTTC. It codes for CASSPGTSGYNEQFF.

A few counts support this clone. V and J are TRBV6-5 and TRBJ1-6; no reliable D call. From germline, CDR1 is MNHEY and CDR2 SVGAGI. The CDR3 covers 12 residues. V lost 4 bases and J lost 13, with 11 bases in between. The CDR3 DNA reads TGTGCCAGCAGTTCCAACCTGGCCCCCCTCCACTTT. Translated: CASSSNLAPLHF.

This clone was found a few times. The chain recombines TRBV19 with TRBJ2-3; a possible D gene is TRBD2 (5 bases). Germline V gene sequence: CDR1 LNHDA, CDR2 SQIVND (reference sequence). CDR3 length: 17 amino acids. V was shortened by 5 bases and J by 1 base, with 19 bases between the two germline ends. DNA for the CDR3: TGTGCCAGTAGTGCCCTTAGAGCGGATGGGCGCACAGATACGCAGTATTTT. It specifies CASSALRADGRTDTQYF.

The gene calls are TRBV6-5 and TRBJ1-1, with D possibly TRBD1 on 6 matching bases. V was pared by 2 bases and J by 6 bases, with 13 bases between. The CDR3 length is 14 residues. The V gene's germline CDR1 is MNHEY and CDR2 SVGAGI. The CDR3 region has the DNA TGTGCCAGCAGTTACGAAGGGGGTCGGGCTGAAGCTTTCTTT. This translates into CASSYEGGRAEAFF.

The chain links TRBV2 to TRBJ2-5, with D perhaps TRBD1 (5 bases). The end of the DNA aligns better with TRBJ2-7, so the J call may be wrong. There are 14 residues in the CDR3. The germline V gene has CDR1 SNHLY and CDR2 FYNNEI. CDR3 region: CASSEWGSSYEQYF. The CDR3 bases are TGTGCCAGCAGTGAATGGGGCAGCTCCTACGAGCAGTACTTC.

This clone was observed a handful of times. The chain joins TRBV29-1 to TRBJ1-1; 8 bases align to TRBD1. Per the germline V gene, CDR1 is SQVTM and CDR2 is ANQGSEA. V dropped 5 bases and J dropped 1; count of bases not matched to a gene: 6. CDR3 length: 14 amino acids. The CDR3: CSVQNDRGNTEAFF. The CDR3 nucleotides are TGCAGCGTTCAAAACGACAGGGGGAACACTGAAGCTTTCTTT.

This clone was seen only a few times. The CDR3 DNA reads as TGCGCCAGCAGCCAAGATGAAGTCAGGGACTATGGCTACACCTTC. Translation gives CASSQDEVRDYGYTF. The J gene is TRBJ1-2, the V gene TRBV4-1; D may be TRBD1 (5 bases). Germline V gene sequence: CDR1 MGHRA, CDR2 YSYEKL. Trimming cost V 0 bases and J 3 bases, with 11 bases left between them. This CDR3 contains 15 residues.

This clone was observed a few times. The CDR3 spells CASSFRDNQPQHF. The CDR3 DNA follows: TGTGCCAGCAGCTTCAGGGACAATCAGCCCCAGCATTTT. The chain employs TRBV7-2 and TRBJ1-5, with a weak D call TRBD1 (5 bases). The CDR3 totals 13 residues. Between the trimmed V and J ends, which lost 3 bases and 3 bases, there was a span of 6 bases. Germline CDR1 SGHTA, CDR2 FQGNSA.

In this sample, this clone turned up a few times. The rearrangement joins TRBV11-1 to TRBJ1-5, with D uncertain. Per germline, CDR1 SGHAT and CDR2 FQDESV (reference sequence). The CDR3 is made up of 13 amino acids. V lost 0 bases and J lost 6, with 6 bases in between. The CDR3 region is CASSLAGSQPQHF. CDR3 in DNA: TGTGCCAGCAGCTTAGCGGGCTCTCAGCCCCAGCATTTT.

With respect to this clone: One junction end disagrees with the germline gene, perhaps due to a read error. V is TRBV2 and J is TRBJ1-4, with TRBD1 identical over 8 bases. This CDR3 spans 13 amino acids. CDR1 is SNHLY, CDR2 FYNNEI, per germline. The CDR3 bases are TGTGCCAGCAGTGAGCTGCCCGGGACAGGCCTCCTTTTT. It codes for CASSELPGTGLLF.

The chain links TRBV29-1 to TRBJ2-1, with a possible D match to TRBD1 (5 bases). Germline V gene lookup returns CDR1 SQVTM and CDR2 ANQGSEA. The V gene lost 7 bases and the J gene lost 2 bases, with 15 bases spanning the gap. CDR3 length: 14 amino acids. The CDR3 reads CSALRQTAYNEQFF. In DNA form, the CDR3 reads TGCAGCGCCCTTCGACAGACGGCCTACAATGAGCAGTTCTTC.

The gene calls are TRBV11-2 and TRBJ2-7, with 8 bases aligning to TRBD2. The germline gives CDR1 SGHAT, CDR2 FQNNGV. The CDR3 has 14 amino acids. V shed 3 bases and J 3 bases; nucleotides not matched to a gene: 4. The CDR3 sequence is CASSFGSGGYEQYF. CDR3 nucleotide sequence: TGTGCCAGCAGCTTTGGAAGCGGGGGCTACGAGCAGTACTTC.

The chain combines TRBV6-5 with TRBJ1-6; 8 bases fit TRBD1. This CDR3 is built from 13 residues. After removal of 10 bases from V and 9 bases from J, the junction contained 8 bases not matched to a gene. Germline CDR1 reads MNHEY; CDR2 reads SVGAGI. Here the CDR3 DNA reads TGTGCCACCGGGACAGGTTTGGGTTCACCCCTCCACTTT. Amino acids: CATGTGLGSPLHF.

This clone was observed a few times. CDR3 sequence (DNA): TGTGCCAGCAGCGAAACAGGGCAGCCCCAGCATTTT. Translating gives CASSETGQPQHF. The rearrangement uses TRBV28 and TRBJ1-5; D may be TRBD1 (6 bases). This CDR3 region has 12 residues. The V and J ends lost 6 bases and 7 bases respectively, with 10 bases between them. CDR1 and CDR2 (germline): MDHEN, SYDVKM.

This clone appeared a few times. The chain employs TRBV5-4 and TRBJ2-7; D possibly corresponds to TRBD1 (6 bases). V dropped 3 bases and J dropped 5 bases, with 15 bases sitting between them. Per the germline V gene, CDR1 is SGHNT and CDR2 is YYREEE (reference sequence). This CDR3 has 14 residues. In nucleotides, the CDR3 is TGTGCCAGCAGCTCTTACTCCCAGGGGCACGAGCAGTACTTC. It specifies CASSSYSQGHEQYF.

The V call is TRBV6-6, the J call TRBJ1-1; D is uncertain. The CDR3 consists of 14 residues. Trimming stripped 0 bases from V and 1 base from J, with 6 bases between. CDR1 and CDR2 (germline): MNHNY, SVGAGI (reference sequence). CDR3: CASSYSAENTEAFF. The CDR3 nucleotides are TGTGCCAGCAGTTACTCTGCAGAGAACACTGAAGCTTTCTTT.

V gene TRBV11-2 combines with J gene TRBJ2-2; D call uncertain. Trimming stripped 2 bases from V and 2 bases from J, with 3 bases between. Germline loops: CDR1 SGHAT, CDR2 FQNNGV. The CDR3 loop spans 13 amino acids. Here the CDR3 reads CASSLSNTGELFF. The CDR3 DNA follows: TGTGCCAGCAGCTTATCAAACACCGGGGAGCTGTTTTTT.

This clone was counted between two and nine times. The CDR3 is CASATGDVPYEQYF. Written as DNA, the CDR3 is TGTGCCAGCGCGACAGGGGATGTCCCCTACGAGCAGTACTTC. The chain has TRBV9 and TRBJ2-7, with 8 positions matching TRBD1. V trimming: 7 bases; J trimming: 2 bases; junction bases outside the gene matches: 8. Germline CDR1 SGDLS, CDR2 YYNGEE. CDR3 length: 14 amino acids.

This chain links TRBV19 with TRBJ1-5, with a possible D match to TRBD1 (5 bases). V lost 10 bases to trimming and J lost 6 bases, with 16 bases between them. This CDR3 region has 13 residues. The germline gives CDR1 LNHDA, CDR2 SQIVND (reference sequence). In nucleotides, the CDR3 is TGTGCCACCGCGGACACGGCGGCTCAGCCCCAGCATTTT. This codes for CATADTAAQPQHF. The full variable domain, completed using reference TRBV19 and TRBJ1-5, is DGGITQSPKYLFRKEGQNVTLSCEQNLNHDAMYWYRQDPGQGLRLIYYSQIVNDFQKGDIAEGYSVSREKKESFPLTVTSAQKNPTAFYLCATADTAAQPQHFGDGTRLSIL.

The rearrangement joins TRBV9 to TRBJ2-2, with 9 bases aligning to TRBD1. The CDR3 covers 15 residues. With V trimmed by 2 bases and J by 5 bases, 4 bases remained unmatched. Germline values: CDR1 SGDLS, CDR2 YYNGEE. This chain's CDR3 is CASSVLDRGTGELFF. In DNA form, the CDR3 reads TGTGCCAGCAGCGTCTTAGACAGGGGGACCGGGGAGCTGTTTTTT.